These T cell receptor beta chains were read from a single sample in a study of T cell repertoires in cytomegalovirus infection. TCRdb itself ran the reads through MiXCR, one entry per CDR3 protein. The sample has 480,000 or so distinct CDR3 sequences, approximately 11% seen once. The specimen sequenced was PBMCs. These receptors were obtained from a human donor in good health (CMV status not recorded). Some clones in this sample may be carry-over from other donors' samples. CDR3s include the opening cysteine and the closing phenylalanine or tryptophan. A D gene is named only where the DNA matches it firmly. A clone size is listed for some rows: how often the clone was seen (once, few, many), or a class if it is expanded.

cdr3_nt	cdr3_aa	v_call	d_call	clone_size	j_call
TGTGCCAGCAGCTTAGCGAGGCAGCTCTATGGCTACACCTTC	CASSLARQLYGYTF	TRBV7-8	-	many	TRBJ1-2
TGCAGCGTGGGACAGGCCGCTTACGAGCAGTACTTC	CSVGQAAYEQYF	TRBV29-1	TRBD1	many	TRBJ2-7
TGTGCCAGCAGCCAAAGTACAGAAATGAACACTGAAGCTTTCTTT	CASSQSTEMNTEAFF	TRBV3-1	-	-	TRBJ1-1
TGTGCCAGCAGTTTCACGGGGCTAACAGATACGCAGTATTTT	CASSFTGLTDTQYF	TRBV12-3/TRBV12-4	-	many	TRBJ2-3
TGTGCCAGCAGTTACTCGCGGCAGGAGGGGGGCTACACCTTC	CASSYSRQEGGYTF	TRBV6-5	-	many	TRBJ1-2
TGCAGCGGGGCTTCCGGGACGTTGGTCTACGAGCAGTACTTC	CSGASGTLVYEQYF	TRBV20-1	-	-	TRBJ2-7
TGCAGTGCCCAGGCGGGGGCTGGGGCCAACGTCCTGACTTTC	CSAQAGAGANVLTF	TRBV20-1	TRBD2	few	TRBJ2-6
TGCAGCGTTGTTGCGGGGGAAGAGACCCAGTACTTC	CSVVAGEETQYF	TRBV29-1	TRBD2	-	TRBJ2-5
TGTGCCAGCAGTTTACGCAACGGGAACTATGGCTACACCTTC	CASSLRNGNYGYTF	TRBV28	-	-	TRBJ1-2
TGTGCCAGCAGCTTCCTGGACCCCGGCACAGATACGCAGTATTTT	CASSFLDPGTDTQYF	TRBV5-8	-	many	TRBJ2-3
TGTGCCAGCAGCTCCCCCCCAAGGACAGATACGCAGTATTTT	CASSSPPRTDTQYF	TRBV7-8	-	many	TRBJ2-3
TGTGCCAGCAGCGCCCAGGACAGAAATTCACCCCTCCACTTT	CASSAQDRNSPLHF	TRBV7-9	-	many	TRBJ1-6
TGTGCCAGCAGGGGGACAGCTGAAGCTTTCTTT	CASRGTAEAFF	TRBV7-9	TRBD1	many	TRBJ1-1
TGTGCCAGCAGCTCACAGGAGGCAGATACGCAGTATTTT	CASSSQEADTQYF	TRBV7-2	-	many	TRBJ2-3
TGTGCCACCACCAGGGACAATGAGCAGTTCTTC	CATTRDNEQFF	TRBV24-1	-	many	TRBJ2-1
TGTGCCAGTAAGGAACGCATGTGGGCTTTC	CASKERMWAF	TRBV2	-	once	TRBJ2-1
TGTGCCAGCAGCTCCTCGACTCCGAGCTCCTACAATGAGCAGTTCTTC	CASSSSTPSSYNEQFF	TRBV7-9	-	many	TRBJ2-1
TGTGCCAGCGCCCTAACCCCAACAGATACGCAGTATTTT	CASALTPTDTQYF	TRBV6-8	-	few	TRBJ2-3
TGTGCCAGCAGGCCGACTCAGACTGGAAACACCATATATTTT	CASRPTQTGNTIYF	TRBV6-1	-	many	TRBJ1-3
TGTGCCAGCAGCGTCCCCGGAGGGGGGGGCTACACCTTC	CASSVPGGGGYTF	TRBV9	-	-	TRBJ1-2
TGTGCTAGCAGCTTAGTGCGGGAGGTCACTGAAGCTTTCTTT	CASSLVREVTEAFF	TRBV7-7	-	many	TRBJ1-1
TGCAGCGTTGGGCAGGGCGGGGGAAATCAGCCCCAGCATTTT	CSVGQGGGNQPQHF	TRBV29-1	-	-	TRBJ1-5
TGTGCCAGCAGCCCATGGGGACAGGACCCGACGAACACTGAAGCTTTCTTT	CASSPWGQDPTNTEAFF	TRBV11-2	TRBD1	many	TRBJ1-1
TGTGCCACCAGTGACCCCGGGACTAGCGGGAGGGATGAGCAGTTCTTC	CATSDPGTSGRDEQFF	TRBV24-1	TRBD2	many	TRBJ2-1
TGTGCCAGCAGTTCGGGGACAGGGAGAAACATTCAGTACTTC	CASSSGTGRNIQYF	TRBV28	TRBD1	many	TRBJ2-4
TGTGCCACCAGCAGAGAAACCTCCCGGGCGGTATACTTC	CATSRETSRAVYF	TRBV15	-	-	TRBJ2-5
TGTGCCAGCAGTCCAGCGGGGGGATTCAGCACAGATACGCAGTATTTT	CASSPAGGFSTDTQYF	TRBV2	TRBD2	few	TRBJ2-3
TGCGCCAGCAGTCAATCTAACAGGGGACAAGAGACCCAGTACTTC	CASSQSNRGQETQYF	TRBV23-1	TRBD1	-	TRBJ2-5
TGTGCCAGCAGCAGAGGGACGGGGGTTGGCTACACCTTC	CASSRGTGVGYTF	TRBV28	-	many	TRBJ1-2
TGTGCCAGCAGCACGGACAGGGGTGAAAAACTGTTTTTT	CASSTDRGEKLFF	TRBV6-5	TRBD1	-	TRBJ1-4
TGTGCCAGCAGCGAGACAGGGGGCGAACAAGAGACCCAGTACTTC	CASSETGGEQETQYF	TRBV12-3/TRBV12-4	TRBD1	-	TRBJ2-5
TGTGCCAGCAGTTACGGCGAGGGGATCTTGAACACTGAAGCTTTCTTT	CASSYGEGILNTEAFF	TRBV6-5	-	-	TRBJ1-1
TGTGCCAGCAGCTTTGGGGCAAGGACTCAAACCGGGGAGCTGTTTTTT	CASSFGARTQTGELFF	TRBV5-4	-	many	TRBJ2-2
TGTGCCAGCAGCGTAGATGGGTGGACTAATGAAAAACTGTTTTTT	CASSVDGWTNEKLFF	TRBV5-6	-	-	TRBJ1-4
TGTGCCAGCAGTTTATTTCAGGGGTCAGCGGAGCAGTTCTTC	CASSLFQGSAEQFF	TRBV28	-	many	TRBJ2-1
TGTGCCAGCAAACACCCGAGCTCCTATAATTCACCCCTCCACTTT	CASKHPSSYNSPLHF	TRBV12-3/TRBV12-4	-	many	TRBJ1-6
TGTGCCATCAGTGAGCGGGACAGGGGACACTATGGCTACACCTTC	CAISERDRGHYGYTF	TRBV10-3	TRBD1	few	TRBJ1-2
TGTGCCAGCAGCCGACGGGACAGGGGGTCCGAGCAGTACTTC	CASSRRDRGSEQYF	TRBV14	TRBD1	many	TRBJ2-7
TGTGCCAGCAGTTACTCGCCCTTGAAGCGCTTAGAGACCCAGTACTTC	CASSYSPLKRLETQYF	TRBV6-6	-	few	TRBJ2-5
TGTGCCAGCACCCCAGCCCCTAACTATGGCTACACCTTC	CASTPAPNYGYTF	TRBV12-3/TRBV12-4	-	many	TRBJ1-2
TGTGCCAGCAGTCTGGGCCTTCACACCGGGGAGCTGTTTTTT	CASSLGLHTGELFF	TRBV7-2	-	many	TRBJ2-2
TGCAGTGCTAGAGATCTTTCGGGGGCGGGAACCGGGGAGCTGTTTTTT	CSARDLSGAGTGELFF	TRBV20-1	-	-	TRBJ2-2
TGTGCCAGCAGCCGACTCACCGGGATTCGAGAAGAAAAACTGTTTTTT	CASSRLTGIREEKLFF	TRBV7-3	-	many	TRBJ1-4
TGCAGCGTTGAATCGTTAGCGGGAGGAACGGGGGGTTTCTTC	CSVESLAGGTGGFF	TRBV29-1	TRBD2	-	TRBJ2-1
TGCGCCAGCAGTGAGTCGCAAACAGGGGTGACTGAAGCTTTCTTT	CASSESQTGVTEAFF	TRBV10-1	TRBD1	many	TRBJ1-1
TGTGCCAGCAGTCAGACAGGGAGTAATTCACCCCTCCACTTT	CASSQTGSNSPLHF	TRBV12-3/TRBV12-4	TRBD1	many	TRBJ1-6